Below, 21 T cell receptor beta chains from the same sample are listed, as sequenced in a study of T cell responses to AZD1222 COVID-19 vaccine. Clones were read by immunoSEQ multiplex PCR, and TCRdb kept only the in-frame ones, dropping some. The sample lists approximately 130,000 clones, 80% to 90% seen once, with about 9.9% in the top ten. The sample in question was peripheral blood, obtained 28 days after the second AZD1222 dose. The source is an adult who received the AZD1222 COVID-19 vaccine.

This clone has just a few counts. The chain joins TRBV15 to TRBJ2-1, with a tentative D call TRBD1 (6 bases). The length of the CDR3 is 15 residues. The germline V gene has CDR1 LNHNV and CDR2 YYDKDF (reference sequence). The V gene lost 7 bases and the J gene lost 8 bases, with 21 bases spanning the gap. CDR3 amino acids: CATISTGSFRDEQFF. Written as DNA, the CDR3 is TGTGCCACCATATCTACAGGGTCTTTTCGCGATGAGCAGTTCTTC.

V is TRBV10-3 and J is TRBJ1-1; TRBD1 matches at 7 bases. Germline assignment: CDR1 ENHRY and CDR2 SYGVKD. The CDR3 has 14 amino acids. The V segment lost 0 bases and the J segment 10 bases; nucleotides outside the gene matches: 8. This chain's CDR3 is CAISESLTGRVAFF. CDR3 in DNA: TGTGCCATCAGTGAGTCATTGACAGGGCGAGTAGCTTTCTTT.

The chain combines TRBV9 with TRBJ2-1, with 7 nucleotides matching TRBD2. Germline CDR1 is SGDLS and CDR2 is YYNGEE. With V trimmed by 0 bases and J by 5 bases, 8 bases remained unmatched. This CDR3 spans 16 amino acids. The CDR3 DNA reads as TGTGCCAGCAGCGTAGGTGGGAGGGCTCCGAACAATGAGCAGTTCTTC. Protein product: CASSVGGRAPNNEQFF.

The CDR3 bases are TGTGCCAGCAGCCCCCTTTCAGATACGCAGTATTTT. Protein product: CASSPLSDTQYF. This rearrangement joins TRBV7-9 to TRBJ2-3; D gene ambiguous. The V and J ends lost 5 bases and 4 bases respectively, with 7 bases between them. The CDR3 sequence is 12 residues long. CDR1 is SEHNR and CDR2 is FQNEAQ in the germline V gene (reference sequence). The full variable domain, in which reference TRBV7-9 and TRBJ2-3 provide the parts outside the CDR3, is DTGVSQNPRHKITKRGQNVTFRCDPISEHNRLYWYRQTLGQGPEFLTYFQNEAQLEKSRLLSDRFSAERPKGSFSTLEIQRTEQGDSAMYLCASSPLSDTQYFGPGTRLTVL.

The rearrangement links TRBV4-3 to TRBJ1-2; 11 nucleotides align to TRBD1. This CDR3 has 13 residues. Germline loops: CDR1 LGHNA, CDR2 YSLEER. V was pared by 3 bases and J by 6 bases, with 0 bases of the junction left unmatched. CDR3 bases: TGCGCCAGCAGCCAGGGACAGGGGGATGGCTACACCTTC. Translated, it gives CASSQGQGDGYTF.

This clone has a handful of counts. The J gene is TRBJ1-3, the V gene TRBV19; a weak D match, TRBD1 (6 bases). V was pared by 7 bases and J by 3 bases, with 16 bases between. The V gene's germline CDR1 is LNHDA and CDR2 SQIVND (reference sequence). This CDR3 contains 15 residues. CDR3 sequence: CASISAGEDGNTIYF. CDR3 in DNA: TGTGCCAGTATCTCCGCAGGGGAGGATGGAAACACCATATATTTT.

J is TRBJ1-5 and V is TRBV7-8, with unresolved D. The germline CDR1 and CDR2 sequences are SGHVS and FQNEAQ. The CDR3 contains 15 residues. Trimming shortened V by 4 bases and J by 7 bases, and 17 bases separated the two germline ends. CDR3 nucleotide sequence: TGTGCCAGCAGCTCGGGAACCGTGGGGAGGCAGCCCCAGCATTTT. Protein sequence: CASSSGTVGRQPQHF.

This clone was found once. The chain uses TRBV18 and TRBJ1-4; D perhaps matches TRBD1 (5 bases). Trimming took off 6 bases at V and 3 bases at J, with 14 bases between the two ends. Germline V lookup: CDR1 KGHSH, CDR2 LQKENI. The CDR3 is made up of 15 amino acids. Here the CDR3 reads CASSFASGPNEKLFF. The DNA for the CDR3 is TGTGCCAGCTCTTTTGCATCGGGGCCTAATGAAAAACTGTTTTTT.

The chain is built from TRBV15 and TRBJ2-3; 7 nucleotides line up with TRBD2. CDR1 is LNHNV and CDR2 is YYDKDF in the germline V gene (reference sequence). V gave up 0 bases and J gave up 6 bases; unmatched junction bases: 6. The CDR3 has 15 amino acids. The CDR3 nucleotides are TGTGCCACCAGCAGAGATCGGAGCGGGGAGGATACGCAGTATTTT. It is translated as CATSRDRSGEDTQYF. Using reference TRBV15 and TRBJ2-3 for the parts outside the CDR3, the full variable domain is DAMVIQNPRYQVTQFGKPVTLSCSQTLNHNVMYWYQQKSSQAPKLLFHYYDKDFNNEADTPDNFQSRRPNTSFCFLDIRSPGLGDTAMYLCATSRDRSGEDTQYFGPGTRLTVL.

This chain links TRBV5-1 with TRBJ2-7; 15 bases match TRBD2. The germline V gene has CDR1 SGHRS and CDR2 YFSETQ. V shed 3 bases and J 5 bases; nucleotides not matched to a gene: 9. The CDR3 runs 17 residues. Here the CDR3 DNA reads TGCGCCAGCAGCTCGATCCCGGGACTAGCGGGAGGCCACGAGCAGTACTTC. This encodes CASSSIPGLAGGHEQYF.

V is TRBV29-1 and J is TRBJ1-2; 8 nucleotides agree with TRBD1. The CDR3 is made up of 13 amino acids. CDR1 is SQVTM and CDR2 is ANQGSEA in the germline V gene. The V segment lost 6 bases and the J segment 4 bases; nucleotides outside the gene matches: 7. CDR3 region: CSVATGDGYGYTF. The CDR3 coding sequence is TGCAGCGTCGCGACAGGGGACGGCTATGGCTACACCTTC.

CDR3 in DNA: TGTGCCAGCAGTCTCAGGCTTTTAAGCTATGGCTACACCTTC. Translating gives CASSLRLLSYGYTF. This chain joins TRBV2 and TRBJ1-2; D gene ambiguous. Trimming shortened V by 5 bases and J by 4 bases, and 14 bases separated the two germline ends. This CDR3 region has 14 residues. The germline gives CDR1 SNHLY, CDR2 FYNNEI.

In regard to this clone: At the DNA level, this CDR3 is encoded by other sequences in the same sample as well. The J gene is TRBJ2-1, the V gene TRBV27; D perhaps matches TRBD2 (5 bases). The CDR3 consists of 14 residues. Trimming took 6 bases from V and 7 from J, leaving 16 bases between them. Germline loops: CDR1 MNHEY, CDR2 SMNVEV (reference sequence). The CDR3 region is CASRSGFPGNEQFF. Here the CDR3 DNA reads TGTGCCAGCAGGTCGGGATTCCCGGGGAATGAGCAGTTCTTC.

V gene TRBV5-1 combines with J gene TRBJ1-4; a weak D match, TRBD1 (6 bases). The CDR3 runs to 16 residues. Germline V CDR1 and CDR2: SGHRS, YFSETQ. V lost 0 bases to trimming and J lost 0 bases, with 9 bases between them. The CDR3 DNA reads TGCGCCAGCAGCTTGGACGGGGGCACAACTAATGAAAAACTGTTTTTT. It codes for CASSLDGGTTNEKLFF. Full variable domain (rest looked up from reference TRBV5-1 and TRBJ1-4): KAGVTQTPRYLIKTRGQQVTLSCSPISGHRSVSWYQQTPGQGLQFLFEYFSETQRNKGNFPGRFSGRQFSNSRSEMNVSTLELGDSALYLCASSLDGGTTNEKLFFGSGTQLSVL.

The chain joins TRBV7-9 to TRBJ1-4; D is perhaps TRBD1 (5 bases). V lost 5 bases, J lost 13 bases, and 14 bases lay in between. The length of the CDR3 is 12 residues. Germline V gives CDR1 SEHNR, CDR2 FQNEAQ (reference sequence). The CDR3 protein is CASSPNGDRLFF. The CDR3 nucleotides read TGTGCCAGCAGCCCCAACGGGGACCGACTGTTTTTT. Using reference TRBV7-9 and TRBJ1-4 for the parts outside the CDR3, the full variable domain is DTGVSQNPRHKITKRGQNVTFRCDPISEHNRLYWYRQTLGQGPEFLTYFQNEAQLEKSRLLSDRFSAERPKGSFSTLEIQRTEQGDSAMYLCASSPNGDRLFFGSGTQLSVL.

The genes are TRBV18 and TRBJ2-1; TRBD2 aligns across 10 bases. CDR3 length equals 12 residues. Trimming took 8 bases from V and 7 from J; bases not matched to a gene: 2. Germline V gene sequence: CDR1 KGHSH, CDR2 LQKENI. CDR3 loop: CASLTSGNEQFF. The CDR3 nucleotides are TGTGCCAGCCTGACTAGCGGGAATGAGCAGTTCTTC.

The rearrangement joins TRBV7-2 to TRBJ1-5; no definite D call. V was clipped by 5 bases and J by 3 bases, with 5 bases between them. Germline V gives CDR1 SGHTA, CDR2 FQGNSA. The CDR3 is 12 residues long. The chain's CDR3 is CASSDYNQPQHF. Here the CDR3 DNA reads TGTGCCAGCAGCGACTACAATCAGCCCCAGCATTTT.

The rearrangement uses TRBV6-5 and TRBJ1-1; the D gene is possibly TRBD1 (5 bases). Between the trimmed V and J ends, which lost 2 bases and 1 base, there was a span of 11 bases. The CDR3 length is 15 residues. Germline V gives CDR1 MNHEY, CDR2 SVGAGI. CDR3 region: CASSYTGLANTEAFF. Written as DNA, the CDR3 is TGTGCCAGCAGTTACACGGGACTCGCGAACACTGAAGCTTTCTTT.

The chain couples TRBV10-3 to TRBJ1-1; unclear D gene. CDR1 and CDR2 from the germline V gene are ENHRY and SYGVKD. V was clipped by 1 base and J by 4 bases, with 7 bases between them. The CDR3 has 13 amino acids. The CDR3 region has the DNA TGTGCCATCAGTGAGTTAGCCCTCACTGAAGCTTTCTTT. Amino acid sequence: CAISELALTEAFF.

The rearrangement uses TRBV3-1 (or the pseudogene TRBV3-2) and TRBJ1-1; D not certain. Germline values: CDR1 LGHDT, CDR2 YNNKEL (reference sequence). Trimming cost V 1 base and J 2 bases, with 8 bases left between them. The CDR3 loop spans 14 amino acids. Written as DNA, the CDR3 is TGTGCCAGCAGCCAAGCCCAGGCTAACACTGAAGCTTTCTTT. It translates to CASSQAQANTEAFF.

The sample holds one count of this clone. This chain links TRBV10-1 with TRBJ2-5; D is unclear. The CDR3 contains 15 residues. Trimming cost V 4 bases and J 1 base, with 13 bases left between them. Looked up from germline, CDR1 is WNHNN and CDR2 is SYGVQD (reference sequence). The CDR3 loop reads CASSVRQAPQETQYF. The CDR3 coding sequence is TGCGCCAGCAGTGTTCGGCAGGCGCCCCAAGAGACCCAGTACTTC.